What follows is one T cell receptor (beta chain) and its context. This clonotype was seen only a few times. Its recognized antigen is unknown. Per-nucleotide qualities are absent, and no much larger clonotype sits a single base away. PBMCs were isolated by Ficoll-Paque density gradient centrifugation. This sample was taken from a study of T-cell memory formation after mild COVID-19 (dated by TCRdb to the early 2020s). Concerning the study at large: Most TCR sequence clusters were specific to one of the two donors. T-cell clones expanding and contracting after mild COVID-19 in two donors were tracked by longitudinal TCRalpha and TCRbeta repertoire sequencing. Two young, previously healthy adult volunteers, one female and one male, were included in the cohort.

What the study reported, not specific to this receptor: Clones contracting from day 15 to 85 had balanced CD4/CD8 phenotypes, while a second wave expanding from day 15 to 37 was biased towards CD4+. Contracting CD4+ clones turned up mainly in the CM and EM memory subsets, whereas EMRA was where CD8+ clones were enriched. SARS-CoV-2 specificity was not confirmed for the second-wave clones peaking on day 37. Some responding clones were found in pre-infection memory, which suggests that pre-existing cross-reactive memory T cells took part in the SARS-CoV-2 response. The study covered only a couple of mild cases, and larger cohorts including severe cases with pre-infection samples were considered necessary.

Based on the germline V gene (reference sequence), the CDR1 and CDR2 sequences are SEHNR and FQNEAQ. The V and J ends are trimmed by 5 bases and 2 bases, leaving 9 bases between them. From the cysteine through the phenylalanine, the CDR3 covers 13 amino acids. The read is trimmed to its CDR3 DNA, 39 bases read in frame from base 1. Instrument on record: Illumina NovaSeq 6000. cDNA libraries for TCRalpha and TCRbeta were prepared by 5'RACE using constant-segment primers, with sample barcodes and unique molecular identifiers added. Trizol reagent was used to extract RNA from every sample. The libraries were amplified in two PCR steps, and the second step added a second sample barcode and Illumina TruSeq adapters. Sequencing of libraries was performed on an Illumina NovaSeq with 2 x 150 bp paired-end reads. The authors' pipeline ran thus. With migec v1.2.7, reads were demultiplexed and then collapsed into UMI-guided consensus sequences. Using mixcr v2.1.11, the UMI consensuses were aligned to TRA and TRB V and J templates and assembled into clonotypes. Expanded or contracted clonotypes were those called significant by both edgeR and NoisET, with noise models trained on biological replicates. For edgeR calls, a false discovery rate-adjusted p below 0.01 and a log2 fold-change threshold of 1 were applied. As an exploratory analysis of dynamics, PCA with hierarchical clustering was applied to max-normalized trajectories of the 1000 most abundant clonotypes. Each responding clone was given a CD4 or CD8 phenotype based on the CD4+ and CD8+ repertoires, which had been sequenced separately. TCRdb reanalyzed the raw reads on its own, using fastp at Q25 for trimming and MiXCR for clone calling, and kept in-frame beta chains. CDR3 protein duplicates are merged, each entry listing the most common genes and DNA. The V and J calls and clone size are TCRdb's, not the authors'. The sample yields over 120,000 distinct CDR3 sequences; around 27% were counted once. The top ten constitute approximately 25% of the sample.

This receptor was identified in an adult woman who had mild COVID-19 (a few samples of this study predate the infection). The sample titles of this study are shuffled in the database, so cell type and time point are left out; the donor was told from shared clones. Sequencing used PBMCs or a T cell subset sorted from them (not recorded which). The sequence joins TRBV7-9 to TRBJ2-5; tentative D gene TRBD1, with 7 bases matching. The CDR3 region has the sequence CASSAGQQETQYF. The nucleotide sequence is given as TGTGCCAGCAGCGCGGGACAGCAAGAGACCCAGTACTTC.